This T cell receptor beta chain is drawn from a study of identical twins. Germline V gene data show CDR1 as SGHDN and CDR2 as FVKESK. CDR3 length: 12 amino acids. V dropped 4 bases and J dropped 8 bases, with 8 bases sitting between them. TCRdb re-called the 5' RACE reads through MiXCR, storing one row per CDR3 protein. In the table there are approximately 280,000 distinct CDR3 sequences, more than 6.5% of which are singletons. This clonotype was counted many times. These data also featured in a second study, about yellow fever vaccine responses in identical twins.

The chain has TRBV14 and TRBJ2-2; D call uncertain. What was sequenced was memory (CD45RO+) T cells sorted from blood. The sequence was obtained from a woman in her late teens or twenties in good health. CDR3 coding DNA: TGTGCCAGCAGCCCCCTTTGGGGGGAGCTGTTTTTT. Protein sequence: CASSPLWGELFF.